This T cell receptor (beta chain) appears in the sequencing data of a study of T cells in Graves' hyperthyroidism and ophthalmopathy. Study background: Any treatment followed the collection of peripheral blood at initial diagnosis.

The study, taken as a whole, reports: Most expanded thyroid clonotypes above 0.001 recurred in blood. Separation of ophthalmopathy from stable hyperthyroidism was achieved by a 13 V-J model.

In patients aged 18 to 65, hyperthyroidism was newly diagnosed, with duration under 2 months. It was RNA transcripts that yielded the amplified TCR beta CDR3 regions. The HTBI primer set was used in a first-round RT-PCR of the TCR CDR3. Each CDR3 protein is one row after TCRdb ran MiXCR on the multiplex PCR reads. The sample has about 560,000 distinct CDR3 sequences; approximately 15% are singletons. This CDR3 comprises 12 residues. CDR1 is SEHNR and CDR2 is FQNEAQ in the germline V gene (reference sequence). The V end was cut by 10 bases, the J end by 4 bases, with 13 bases between. As for this clonotype: Its antigen is still unknown. This may be a read error, as it is one base from a much larger clone.

Sequencing input: blood. The chain is built from TRBV7-9 and TRBJ2-5, with a weak D call TRBD1 (5 bases). The clonotype comes from a woman aged 18-29 years with Graves' hyperthyroidism. CDR3 in amino acids: CAIGQGRETQYF. CDR3 DNA: TGTGCCATCGGGCAGGGTCGAGAGACCCAGTACTTC.